The clone carrying this T cell receptor (beta chain) occurred many times. Its cognate antigen is unknown. The data belong to a study of T-cell reconstitution after alpha-beta-depleted transplantation in children. Study results and limitations: At around two months after transplant, the alpha-beta T cells were reportedly derived from several hundred expanded clones that came from non-depleted graft cells. Surviving recipient T cells and thymic progenitors produced the high day-60 TCRbeta diversity seen in some patients.

Construction of the TCRbeta library involved unique molecular identifiers. TCRdb redid the calling of the PCR reads with MiXCR, one entry per CDR3 protein. The repertoire holds 200,000 to 300,000 distinct CDR3 sequences, around 8% seen once, with less than 8% in the top ten. The V end lost 7 bases, the J end lost 4 bases, and 19 bases lay between the germline ends. The germline gives CDR1 SQVTM, CDR2 ANQGSEA. The CDR3 consists of 14 residues. This chain links TRBV29-1 with TRBJ2-5; the D gene is possibly TRBD2 (5 bases). The material sequenced was PBMCs, mostly from graft donor cells, taken 180 days after TCRalphabeta/CD19-depleted stem cell transplant. The clonotype comes from a male patient aged 10 to 17 who had a stem cell transplant for acute lymphoblastic leukemia, so the T cells may come from the graft donor. As DNA, the CDR3 is TGCAGCGCCCGCCTTCAACTAGTAAGAGAGACCCAGTACTTC. It yields the protein CSARLQLVRETQYF.